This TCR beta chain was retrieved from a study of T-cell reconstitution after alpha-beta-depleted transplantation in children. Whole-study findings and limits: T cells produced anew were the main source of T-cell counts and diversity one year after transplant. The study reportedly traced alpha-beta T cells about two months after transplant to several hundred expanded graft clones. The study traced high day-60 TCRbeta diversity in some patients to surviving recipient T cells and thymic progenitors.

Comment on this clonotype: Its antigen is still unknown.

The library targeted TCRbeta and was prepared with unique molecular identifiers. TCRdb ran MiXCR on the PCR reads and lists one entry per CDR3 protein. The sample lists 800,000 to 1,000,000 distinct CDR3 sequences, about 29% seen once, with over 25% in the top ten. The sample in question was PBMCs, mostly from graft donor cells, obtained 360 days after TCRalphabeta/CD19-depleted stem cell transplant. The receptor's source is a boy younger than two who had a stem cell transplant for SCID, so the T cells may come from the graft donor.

Here the CDR3 reads CASSFELQGDEQYF. Written as DNA, the CDR3 is TGTGCCAGCAGCTTCGAGTTACAGGGGGACGAGCAGTACTTC. The chain is built from TRBV7-9 and TRBJ2-7; 8 nucleotides line up with TRBD1. CDR1 is SEHNR, CDR2 FQNEAQ, per germline (reference sequence). The CDR3 totals 14 residues. After removal of 3 bases from V and 5 bases from J, the junction contained 6 bases not matched to a gene. The full variable domain, in which reference TRBV7-9 and TRBJ2-7 provide the parts outside the CDR3, is DTGVSQNPRHKITKRGQNVTFRCDPISEHNRLYWYRQTLGQGPEFLTYFQNEAQLEKSRLLSDRFSAERPKGSFSTLEIQRTEQGDSAMYLCASSFELQGDEQYFGPGTRLTVT.